This TCR beta chain derives from a study of control samples from healthy donors and cancer patients. This table comes from immunoSEQ multiplex PCR, and its TCRdb copy is limited to in-frame clones, with some not included. This sample has under 65,000 clones, with around nine tenths found just once. This clone has only one observation. V lost 5 bases and J lost 5, with 12 bases in between. CDR1 and CDR2 (germline): LNHDA, SQIVND (reference sequence). CDR3 length: 13 amino acids. The chain employs TRBV19 and TRBJ1-1; no clear D. This clonotype originated in a woman aged 50 to 65 with colorectal cancer. Sequencing used PBMCs. The CDR3 DNA follows: TGTGCCAGTAGTGCCGCTTGGGGTACTGAAGCTTTCTTT. Its translation: CASSAAWGTEAFF.